Listed here are 19 T cell receptor beta chains from one sample, sequenced in a study of spatial heterogeneity in lung cancer. TCRdb called the 5' RACE reads again in MiXCR, with one record for every CDR3 protein. The table includes about 110,000 distinct CDR3 sequences, about 10% detected once. Regarding time point: blood at routine non-recurrence follow-up after resection. Sequences were derived from PBMCs, sampled at follow-up. Receptors originate from a female donor with early-stage non-small cell lung cancer.

The J gene is TRBJ2-1, the V gene TRBV7-2; 7 bases fit TRBD2. Germline-derived CDR1 and CDR2 are SGHTA and FQGNSA. After removal of 3 bases from V and 5 bases from J, the junction contained 7 bases not matched to a gene. This CDR3 has 15 amino acids. CDR3 in DNA: TGTGCCAGCAGCTTTCCCCCGGGAGGTCACAATGAGCAGTTCTTC. It codes for CASSFPPGGHNEQFF.

The chain employs TRBV20-1 and TRBJ2-3; TRBD1 aligns across 7 bases. Trimming took 2 bases from V and 4 from J; bases not matched to a gene: 6. Germline values: CDR1 DFQATT, CDR2 SNEGSKA (reference sequence). This CDR3 region has 14 residues. The CDR3 protein is CSARPPQGADTQYF. CDR3 nucleotides: TGCAGTGCTAGACCCCCCCAGGGGGCAGATACGCAGTATTTT.

This clonotype was seen more than once but under ten times. The genes are TRBV7-9 and TRBJ1-5; possibly TRBD1 for D (5 bases). V lost 8 bases and J 0 bases, leaving 11 bases between the germline ends. CDR1 SEHNR and CDR2 FQNEAQ come from the germline V gene (reference sequence). The length of the CDR3 is 14 residues. CDR3 bases: TGTGCCAGCTCTGGGGGTTTTAGCAATCAGCCCCAGCATTTT. It codes for CASSGGFSNQPQHF.

This clonotype was detected a few times. The J gene is TRBJ2-7, the V gene TRBV11-2; a possible D gene is TRBD2 (5 bases). CDR3 length: 13 residues. CDR1 and CDR2 (germline): SGHAT, FQNNGV. Trimming cost V 2 bases and J 7 bases, with 12 bases left between them. The CDR3 DNA sequence: TGTGCCAGCAGCTTAATGGGAGTAGGGGAGCAGTACTTC. This codes for CASSLMGVGEQYF.

In its sample, this clonotype was seen many times. V usage is TRBV20-1 and J usage is TRBJ2-1, with TRBD2 matching 9 bases. The CDR3 runs to 14 residues. In germline, CDR1 is DFQATT, CDR2 SNEGSKA (reference sequence). V lost 4 bases to trimming and J lost 5 bases; unmatched junction nucleotides: 6. The chain's CDR3 is CSAIAGGPHNEQFF. In DNA form, the CDR3 reads TGCAGTGCTATTGCGGGAGGGCCCCACAATGAGCAGTTCTTC.

Ten or more counts support this clonotype. The rearrangement links TRBV24-1 to TRBJ1-2; the D is unclear. Germline V gene sequence: CDR1 KGHDR, CDR2 SFDVKD. This CDR3 region has 13 residues. Trimming pared 0 bases from V and 8 bases from J, leaving 9 bases between. This chain's CDR3 is CATSDLSTKGYTF. The CDR3 DNA sequence: TGTGCCACCAGTGATTTGTCGACAAAGGGCTACACCTTC.

This clonotype has more than one count but fewer than ten. This chain connects TRBV14 to TRBJ2-7; perhaps D is TRBD1 or TRBD2 (6 bases each). The germline CDR1 and CDR2 sequences are SGHDN and FVKESK. The V and J ends lost 6 bases and 3 bases respectively, with 15 bases between them. This CDR3 has 14 amino acids. The CDR3 DNA sequence: TGTGCCAGCAGAAAAGGAGGGGGTAGCTACGAGCAGTACTTC. Its translation: CASRKGGGSYEQYF.

This clonotype was counted only a few times. The V call is TRBV25-1, the J call TRBJ2-1, with 8 bases matching TRBD1. V shed 5 bases and J 9 bases; nucleotides not matched to a gene: 12. The germline CDR1 and CDR2 sequences are MGHDK and SYGVNS. This CDR3 has 15 amino acids. In DNA form, the CDR3 reads TGTGCCAGCAGTCCTGTCGGGACAGGTTACGGTGAGCAGTTCTTC. It translates to CASSPVGTGYGEQFF.

The sample holds many counts of this clonotype. The chain joins TRBV12-3 or TRBV12-4 to TRBJ1-5; 7 bases are shared with TRBD1. This CDR3 has 14 amino acids. V lost 8 bases to trimming and J lost 3 bases; unmatched junction nucleotides: 7. The CDR3 is CASATGTVNQPQHF. CDR3 DNA sequence: TGTGCCAGCGCAACAGGGACAGTCAATCAGCCCCAGCATTTT.

The chain joins TRBV27 to TRBJ2-3; possibly TRBD2 for D (5 bases). Germline CDR1 and CDR2: MNHEY and SMNVEV (reference sequence). This CDR3 is 13 amino acids long. The V and J ends lost 10 bases and 0 bases respectively, with 11 bases between them. The CDR3 nucleotides are TGTGCCACCCGGGGAACGAGCACAGATACGCAGTATTTT. Its translation: CATRGTSTDTQYF.

This chain links TRBV5-6 with TRBJ2-7; TRBD2 agrees at 11 bases. Germline CDR1 reads SGHDT; CDR2 reads YYEEEE. The CDR3 contains 14 residues. Trimming took 4 bases from V and 5 from J; bases not matched to a gene: 5. The CDR3 DNA follows: TGTGCCAGCAGCCGGCGGACTAGCGGGCACGAGCAGTACGTC. Encoded protein: CASSRRTSGHEQYV.

This clonotype showed up many times. The V call is TRBV27, the J call TRBJ2-7, with 8 nucleotides matching TRBD1. CDR1 MNHEY and CDR2 SMNVEV come from the germline V gene (reference sequence). The CDR3 extends over 13 amino acids. V lost 5 bases, J lost 3 bases, and 3 bases stayed unmatched. The CDR3 sequence: CASSGQGDYEQYV. DNA for the CDR3: TGTGCCAGCAGTGGACAGGGTGACTACGAGCAGTACGTC.

This chain's CDR3 is CASRRSGGLTDTQYF. For the CDR3, the DNA is TGTGCCAGCAGGAGGTCGGGGGGCCTCACAGATACGCAGTATTTT. The V and J genes are TRBV28 and TRBJ2-3, with D perhaps matching TRBD2 (7 bases). Trimming cost V 6 bases and J 2 bases, with 15 bases left between them. CDR1 and CDR2 (germline): MDHEN, SYDVKM. The CDR3 contains 15 residues.

There are many counts of this clonotype. This sequence joins TRBV18 and TRBJ2-3; unclear D gene. The germline CDR1 and CDR2 sequences are KGHSH and LQKENI. The CDR3 spans 12 residues. The V end was cut by 5 bases, the J end by 4 bases, with 7 bases between. The CDR3 here is CASSAEADTQYF. The CDR3, as DNA: TGTGCCAGCTCAGCGGAAGCAGATACGCAGTATTTT.

This clonotype was detected a few times. The V gene is TRBV7-8, the J gene TRBJ1-3; 7 bases match TRBD1. V shed 5 bases, J shed 4 bases, and the junction held 8 bases outside the gene matches. The CDR3 contains 15 residues. Germline V gene sequence: CDR1 SGHVS, CDR2 FQNEAQ. CDR3 DNA: TGTGCCAGCAGCAGGGGTAGGGGGCCGGGAAACACCATATATTTT. Encoded protein: CASSRGRGPGNTIYF.

This clonotype was seen only a few times. The chain links TRBV29-1 to TRBJ2-1; 10 bases are a match to TRBD2. Germline CDR1 and CDR2: SQVTM and ANQGSEA. V was clipped by 0 bases and J by 3 bases; unmatched bases: 5. This CDR3 spans 16 amino acids. The CDR3 nucleotides read TGCAGCGTTGAAGATTCTGGACTAGCGGACTACAATGAGCAGTTCTTC. Its protein is CSVEDSGLADYNEQFF.

This clonotype was found many times. The J gene is TRBJ2-1, the V gene TRBV24-1, with 7 positions matching TRBD2. With V trimmed by 3 bases and J by 4 bases, 11 bases remained unmatched. Germline V gene sequence: CDR1 KGHDR, CDR2 SFDVKD. The CDR3 has 17 residues. The CDR3 sequence: CATSDGAPASGYNEQFF. The CDR3 DNA sequence: TGTGCCACCAGTGATGGCGCCCCGGCTAGCGGTTACAATGAGCAGTTCTTC.

The sample holds a few counts of this clonotype. The CDR3 reads CASSRGTLSGANVLTF. In DNA form, the CDR3 reads TGTGCCAGCAGCCGGGGGACCCTCTCTGGGGCCAACGTCCTGACTTTC. The gene calls are TRBV2 and TRBJ2-6; maybe TRBD2 (6 bases). Per germline, CDR1 SNHLY and CDR2 FYNNEI. This CDR3 spans 16 amino acids. Between the trimmed V and J ends, which lost 6 bases and 0 bases, there was a span of 12 bases.

This clonotype was counted at least ten times. This chain uses TRBV11-1 with TRBJ2-1; D unclear. Germline V CDR1 and CDR2: SGHAT, FQDESV (reference sequence). The V and J ends lost 5 bases and 3 bases respectively, with 8 bases between them. CDR3 length: 13 residues. CDR3 protein: CASSPGVYNEQFF. In DNA, the CDR3 is TGTGCCAGCAGCCCGGGCGTCTACAATGAGCAGTTCTTC.